This T cell receptor (beta chain) stems from a study of cytomegalovirus exposure and HLA in healthy donors. To note about this clone: The target antigen is unknown.

Vbeta (60) and Jbeta (13) primers were used in the PCR. The table came from immunoSEQ multiplex PCR; TCRdb's copy has only in-frame clones and leaves some out. The table includes about 150,000 clones, 70% to 80% detected once. The study, taken as a whole, reports: In a later analysis, TCR beta V- and J-gene trimming showed a link to a missense DCLRE1C variant. Cytomegalovirus association was assigned to over 150 TCR beta chains.

Specimen: PBMCs. The origin of this receptor is a young woman in good health and CMV-seropositive.

CDR3 sequence (DNA): TGTGCCAGCAGTCGGCTGGGCAACGAGCAGTACTTC. It yields the protein CASSRLGNEQYF. The genes are TRBV27 and TRBJ2-7; D gene uncertain. This CDR3 has 12 residues. The germline V and J ends were trimmed by 5 bases and 5 bases, with 10 bases remaining between them. The V gene's germline CDR1 is MNHEY and CDR2 SMNVEV (reference sequence).